This TCR beta chain was captured by sequencing in a study of blood T cell repertoires in COVID-19. Only one count was recorded for this clone. TCRdb's table, derived via immunoSEQ multiplex PCR, lists solely in-frame clones and lacks some. The table records over 600,000 clones, around 89% of them present only once. This CDR3 is 14 amino acids long. V was shortened by 3 bases and J by 0 bases, with 9 bases between the two germline ends. Per the germline V gene, CDR1 is LNHDA and CDR2 is SQIVND (reference sequence). V is TRBV19 and J is TRBJ2-7; D uncertain. The sample taken for sequencing was peripheral blood. The receptor was derived from a woman between 18 and 29 years old with acute or convalescent COVID-19. CDR3 in amino acids: CASSMTASSYEQYF. In DNA form, the CDR3 reads TGTGCCAGTAGTATGACGGCTAGCTCCTACGAGCAGTACTTC.